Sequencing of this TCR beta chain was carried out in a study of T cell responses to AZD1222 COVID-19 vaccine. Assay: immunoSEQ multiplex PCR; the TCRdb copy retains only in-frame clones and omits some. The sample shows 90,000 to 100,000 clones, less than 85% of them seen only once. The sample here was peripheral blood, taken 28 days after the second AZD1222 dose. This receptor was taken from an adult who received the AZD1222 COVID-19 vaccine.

The chain's CDR3 is CSVATGLSTEAFF. The CDR3 region has the DNA TGCAGCGTCGCGACAGGGTTGAGCACTGAAGCTTTCTTT. This rearrangement joins TRBV29-1 to TRBJ1-1, with TRBD1 matching over 7 bases. Germline CDR1 SQVTM, CDR2 ANQGSEA. V dropped 6 bases and J dropped 4; count of bases not matched to a gene: 8. The CDR3 contains 13 residues.